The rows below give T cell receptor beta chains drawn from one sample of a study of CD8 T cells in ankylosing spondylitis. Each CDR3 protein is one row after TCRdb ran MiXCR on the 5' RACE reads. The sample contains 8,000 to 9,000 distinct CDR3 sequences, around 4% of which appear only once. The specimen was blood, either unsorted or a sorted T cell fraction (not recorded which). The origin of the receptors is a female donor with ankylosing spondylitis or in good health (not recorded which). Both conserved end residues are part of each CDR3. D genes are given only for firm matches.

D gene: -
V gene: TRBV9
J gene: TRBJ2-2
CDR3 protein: CASSTFGGYTGELFF

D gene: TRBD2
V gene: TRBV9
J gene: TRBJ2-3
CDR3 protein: CASSPSRGADTQYF

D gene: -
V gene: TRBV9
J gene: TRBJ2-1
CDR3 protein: CASSAVGGNEQFF

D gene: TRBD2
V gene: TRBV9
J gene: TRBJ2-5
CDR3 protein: CASSPRLAGYQETQYF

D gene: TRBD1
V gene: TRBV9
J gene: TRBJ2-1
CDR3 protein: CASSALTGTGFINEQFF

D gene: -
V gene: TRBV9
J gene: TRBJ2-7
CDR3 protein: CASSVGVGVVYEQYF

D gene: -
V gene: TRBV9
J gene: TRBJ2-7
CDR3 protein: CASSAGGDWSYEQYF

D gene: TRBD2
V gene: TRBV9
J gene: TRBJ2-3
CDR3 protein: CASSVTSGGIGTDTQYF

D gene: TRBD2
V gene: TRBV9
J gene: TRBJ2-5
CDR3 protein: CASEGTGGPETQYF

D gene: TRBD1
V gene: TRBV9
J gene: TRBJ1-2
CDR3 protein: CASSRTGNGYTF

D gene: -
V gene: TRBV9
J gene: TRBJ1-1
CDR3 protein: CASSVSTRMNTEAFF

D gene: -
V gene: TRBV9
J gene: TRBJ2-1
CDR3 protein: CASSVAGQTYNEQFF

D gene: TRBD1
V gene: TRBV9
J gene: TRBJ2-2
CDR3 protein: CASRSGGLSTGELFF

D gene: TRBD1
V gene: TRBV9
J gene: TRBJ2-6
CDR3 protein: CASSEGQGFSGANVLTF

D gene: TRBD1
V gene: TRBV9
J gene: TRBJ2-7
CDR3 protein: CASSEGTGVEQYF

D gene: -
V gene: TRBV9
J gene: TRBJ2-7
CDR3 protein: CASSFNDRPGYEQYF

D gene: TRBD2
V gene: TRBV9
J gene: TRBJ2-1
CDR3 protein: CASSVLGRGGINEQFF

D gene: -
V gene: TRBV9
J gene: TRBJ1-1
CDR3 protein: CASSVKAREGMAFF

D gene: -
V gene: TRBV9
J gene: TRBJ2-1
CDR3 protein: CASNPSGSSYNEQFF

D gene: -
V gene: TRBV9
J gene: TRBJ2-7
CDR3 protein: CASSVGGTYYEEQYF

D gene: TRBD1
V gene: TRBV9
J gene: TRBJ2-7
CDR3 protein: CASSAPGTGPEQYF

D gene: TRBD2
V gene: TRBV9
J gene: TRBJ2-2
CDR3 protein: CASGEGLNTGELFF

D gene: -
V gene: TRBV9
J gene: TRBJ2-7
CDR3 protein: CASSPSGGDYEQYF

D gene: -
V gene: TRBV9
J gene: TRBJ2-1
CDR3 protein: CASSDGGYNEQFF

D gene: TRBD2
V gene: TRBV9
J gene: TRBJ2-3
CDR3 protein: CASSVASGDGDTQYF

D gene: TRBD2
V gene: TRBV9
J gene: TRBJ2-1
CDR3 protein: CASSVGRGGVDNEQFF

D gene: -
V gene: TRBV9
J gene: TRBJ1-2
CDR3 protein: CASSLGQTVYGYTF

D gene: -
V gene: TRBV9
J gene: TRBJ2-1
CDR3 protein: CASSVDSAPNEQFF

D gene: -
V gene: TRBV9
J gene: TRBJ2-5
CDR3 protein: CASSGGGARETQYF

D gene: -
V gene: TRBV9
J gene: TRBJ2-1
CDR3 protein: CASSAWFEGENEQFF

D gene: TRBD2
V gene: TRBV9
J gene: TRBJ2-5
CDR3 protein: CASSFPAGGGADETQYF

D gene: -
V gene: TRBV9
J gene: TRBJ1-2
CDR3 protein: CASSVEADTNYGYTF

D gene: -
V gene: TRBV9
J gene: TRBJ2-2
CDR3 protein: CASSVSRGNTGELFF

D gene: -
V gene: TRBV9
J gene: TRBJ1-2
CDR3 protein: CASSLSENYGYTF

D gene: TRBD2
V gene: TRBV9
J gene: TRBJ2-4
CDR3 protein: CASSGSGGAAKNIQYF

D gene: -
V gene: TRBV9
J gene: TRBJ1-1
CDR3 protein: CASSVAGKSEAFF

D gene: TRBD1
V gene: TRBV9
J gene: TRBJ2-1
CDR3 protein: CASSPGQGAGNEQFF

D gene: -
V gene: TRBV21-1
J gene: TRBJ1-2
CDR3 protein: CASSRLHEINYGYTF

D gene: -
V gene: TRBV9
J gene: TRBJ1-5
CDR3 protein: CASSEGGGGDQPQHF

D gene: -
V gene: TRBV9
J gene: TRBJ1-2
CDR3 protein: CASSAFRQSANFYGYTF

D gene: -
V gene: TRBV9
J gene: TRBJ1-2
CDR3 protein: CASSVGARDYGYTF

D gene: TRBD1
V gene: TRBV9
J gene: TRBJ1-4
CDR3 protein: CASSVGSGGDEKLFF

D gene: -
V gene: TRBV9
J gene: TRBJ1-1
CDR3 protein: CASSVVRGSTEAFF

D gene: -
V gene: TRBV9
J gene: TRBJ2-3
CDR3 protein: CASSGTSTHTDTQYF

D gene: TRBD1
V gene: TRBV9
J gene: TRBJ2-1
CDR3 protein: CASSVEIRTGVGNEQFF

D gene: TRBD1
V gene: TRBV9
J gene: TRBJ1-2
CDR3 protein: CASSAGQGPNYGYTF

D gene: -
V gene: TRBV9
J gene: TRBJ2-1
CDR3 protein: CASSLRGVSGNEQFF

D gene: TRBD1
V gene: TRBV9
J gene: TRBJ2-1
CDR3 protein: CASSGQGGDYNEQFF

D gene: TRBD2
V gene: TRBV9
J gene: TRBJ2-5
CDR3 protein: CASSDGTNIQETQYF

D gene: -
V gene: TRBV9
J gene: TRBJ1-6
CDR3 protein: CASSAGGGVGSPLHF

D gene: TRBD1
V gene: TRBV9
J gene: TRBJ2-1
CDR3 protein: CASSVEGASIYNEQFF

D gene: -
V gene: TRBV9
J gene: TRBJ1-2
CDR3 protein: CASSVDSLSGTRGYTF

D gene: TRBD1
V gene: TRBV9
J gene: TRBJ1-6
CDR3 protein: CASSSEGQGDSPLHF

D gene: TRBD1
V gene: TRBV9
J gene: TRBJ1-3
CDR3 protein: CASSVEGGGPDTIYF

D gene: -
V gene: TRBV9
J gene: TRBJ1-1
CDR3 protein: CASSTTDRIDTEAFF